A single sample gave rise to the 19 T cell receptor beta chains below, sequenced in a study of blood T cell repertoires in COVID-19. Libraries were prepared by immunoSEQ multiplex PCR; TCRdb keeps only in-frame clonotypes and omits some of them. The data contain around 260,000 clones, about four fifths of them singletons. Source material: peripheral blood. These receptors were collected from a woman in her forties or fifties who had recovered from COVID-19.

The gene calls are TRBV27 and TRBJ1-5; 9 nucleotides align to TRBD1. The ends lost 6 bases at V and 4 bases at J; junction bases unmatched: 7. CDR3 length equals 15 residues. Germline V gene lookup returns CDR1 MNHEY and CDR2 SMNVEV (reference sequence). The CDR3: CASRIGTGNNQPQHF. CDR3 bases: TGTGCCAGCAGGATCGGGACAGGGAATAATCAGCCCCAGCATTTT.

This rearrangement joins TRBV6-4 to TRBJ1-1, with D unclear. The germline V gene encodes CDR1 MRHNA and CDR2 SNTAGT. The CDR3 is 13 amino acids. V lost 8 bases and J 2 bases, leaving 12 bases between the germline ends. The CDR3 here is CASRGAVNTEAFF. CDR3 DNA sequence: TGTGCCAGCCGGGGAGCGGTTAACACTGAAGCTTTCTTT.

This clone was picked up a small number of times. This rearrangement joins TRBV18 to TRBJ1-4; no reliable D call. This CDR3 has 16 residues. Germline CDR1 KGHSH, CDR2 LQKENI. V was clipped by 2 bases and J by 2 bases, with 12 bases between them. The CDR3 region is CASSPKETPTNEKLFF. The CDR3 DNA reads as TGTGCCAGCTCACCAAAAGAGACACCTACTAATGAAAAACTGTTTTTT.

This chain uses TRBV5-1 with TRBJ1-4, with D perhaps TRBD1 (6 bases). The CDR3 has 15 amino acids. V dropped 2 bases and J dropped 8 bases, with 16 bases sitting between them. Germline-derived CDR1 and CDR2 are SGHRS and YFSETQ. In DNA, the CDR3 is TGCGCCAGCAGCTTTCAGGGGATTTCTGAAGAAAAACTGTTTTTT. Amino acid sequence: CASSFQGISEEKLFF.

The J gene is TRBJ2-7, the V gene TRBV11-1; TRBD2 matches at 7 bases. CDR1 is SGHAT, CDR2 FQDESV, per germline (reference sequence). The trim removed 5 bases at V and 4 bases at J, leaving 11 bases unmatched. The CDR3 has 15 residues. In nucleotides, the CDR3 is TGTGCCAGCAGCCCGGAGATAGCGGGTCTTTACGAGCAGTACTTC. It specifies CASSPEIAGLYEQYF.

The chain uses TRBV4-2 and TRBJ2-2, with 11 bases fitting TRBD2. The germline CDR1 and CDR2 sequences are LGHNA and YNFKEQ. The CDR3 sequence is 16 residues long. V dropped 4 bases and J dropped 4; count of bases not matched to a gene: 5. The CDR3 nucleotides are TGTGCCAGCAGCCCACCTGGGACTAGCGGCACCGGGGAGCTGTTTTTT. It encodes CASSPPGTSGTGELFF.

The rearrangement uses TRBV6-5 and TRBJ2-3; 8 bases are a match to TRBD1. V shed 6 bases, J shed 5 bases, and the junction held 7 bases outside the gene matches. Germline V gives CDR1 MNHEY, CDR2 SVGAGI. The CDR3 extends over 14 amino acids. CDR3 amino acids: CASSRTGPGDTQYF. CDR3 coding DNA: TGTGCCAGCAGCCGGACAGGGCCTGGAGATACGCAGTATTTT.

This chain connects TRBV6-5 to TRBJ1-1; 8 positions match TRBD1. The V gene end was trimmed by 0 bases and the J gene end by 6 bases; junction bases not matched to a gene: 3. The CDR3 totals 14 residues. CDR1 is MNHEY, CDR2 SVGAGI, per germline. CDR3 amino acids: CASSYSEGQAEAFF. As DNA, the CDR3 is TGTGCCAGCAGTTACTCGGAGGGACAGGCTGAAGCTTTCTTT.

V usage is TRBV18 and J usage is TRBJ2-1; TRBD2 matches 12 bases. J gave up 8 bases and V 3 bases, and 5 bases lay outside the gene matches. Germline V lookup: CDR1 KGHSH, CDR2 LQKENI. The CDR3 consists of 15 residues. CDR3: CASSPLTSGGYEQFF. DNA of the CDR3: TGTGCCAGCTCACCGTTGACTAGCGGGGGCTATGAGCAGTTCTTC. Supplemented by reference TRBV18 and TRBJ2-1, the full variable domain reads NAGVMQNPRHLVRRRGQEARLRCSPMKGHSHVYWYRQLPEEGLKFMVYLQKENIIDESGMPKERFSAEFPKEGPSILRIQQVVRGDSAAYFCASSPLTSGGYEQFFGPGTRLTVL.

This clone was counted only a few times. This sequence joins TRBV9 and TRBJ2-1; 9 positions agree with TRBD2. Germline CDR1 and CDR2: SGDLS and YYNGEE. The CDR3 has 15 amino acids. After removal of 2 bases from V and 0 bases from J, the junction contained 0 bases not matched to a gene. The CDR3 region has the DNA TGTGCCAGCAGCGTTAGCGGGAGCTCCTACAATGAGCAGTTCTTC. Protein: CASSVSGSSYNEQFF.

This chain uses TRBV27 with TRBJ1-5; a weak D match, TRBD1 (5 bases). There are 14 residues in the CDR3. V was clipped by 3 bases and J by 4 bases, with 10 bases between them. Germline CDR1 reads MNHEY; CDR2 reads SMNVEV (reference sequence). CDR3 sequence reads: CASSLGGQNQPQHF. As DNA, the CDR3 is TGTGCCAGCAGTTTGGGTGGACAAAATCAGCCCCAGCATTTT.

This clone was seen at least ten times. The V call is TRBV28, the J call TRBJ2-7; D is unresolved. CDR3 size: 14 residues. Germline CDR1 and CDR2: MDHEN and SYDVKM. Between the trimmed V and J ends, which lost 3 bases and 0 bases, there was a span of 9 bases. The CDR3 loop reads CASSFNSNSYEQYF. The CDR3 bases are TGTGCCAGCAGTTTTAACAGCAACTCCTACGAGCAGTACTTC.

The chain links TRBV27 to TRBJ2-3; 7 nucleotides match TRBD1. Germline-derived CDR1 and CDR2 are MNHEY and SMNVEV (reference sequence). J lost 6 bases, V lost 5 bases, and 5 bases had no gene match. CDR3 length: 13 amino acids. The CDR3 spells CASSKTGTDTQYF. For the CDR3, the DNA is TGTGCCAGCAGTAAGACAGGGACCGATACGCAGTATTTT.

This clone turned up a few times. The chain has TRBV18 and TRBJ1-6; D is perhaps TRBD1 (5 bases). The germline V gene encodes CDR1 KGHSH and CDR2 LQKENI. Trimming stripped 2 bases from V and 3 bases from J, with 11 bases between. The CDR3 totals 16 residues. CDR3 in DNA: TGTGCCAGCTCACCAGGGGCGGCTGGCTATAATTCACCCCTCCACTTT. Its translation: CASSPGAAGYNSPLHF.

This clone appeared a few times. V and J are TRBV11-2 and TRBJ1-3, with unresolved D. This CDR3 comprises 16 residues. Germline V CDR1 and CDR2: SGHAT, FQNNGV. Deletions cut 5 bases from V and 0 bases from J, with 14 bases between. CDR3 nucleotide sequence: TGTGCCAGCAGCCAAGCGAGTGCCATCTCTGGAAACACCATATATTTT. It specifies CASSQASAISGNTIYF.

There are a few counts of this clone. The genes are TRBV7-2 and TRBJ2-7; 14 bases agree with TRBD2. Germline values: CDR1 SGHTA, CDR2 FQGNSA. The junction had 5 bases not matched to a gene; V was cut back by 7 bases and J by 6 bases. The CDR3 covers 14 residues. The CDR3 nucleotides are TGTGCCAGCAACCCGGGACTAGCGGGAGCCGAGCAGTACTTC. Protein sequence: CASNPGLAGAEQYF. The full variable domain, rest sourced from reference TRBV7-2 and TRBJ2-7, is GAGVSQSPSNKVTEKGKDVELRCDPISGHTALYWYRQSLGQGLEFLIYFQGNSAPDKSGLPSDRFSAERTGGSVSTLTIQRTQQEDSAVYLCASNPGLAGAEQYFGPGTRLTVT.

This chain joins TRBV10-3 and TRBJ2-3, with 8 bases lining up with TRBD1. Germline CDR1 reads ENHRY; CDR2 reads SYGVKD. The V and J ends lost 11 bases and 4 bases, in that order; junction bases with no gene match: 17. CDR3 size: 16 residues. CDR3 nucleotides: TGTGCCGTCGGACAGGGCAATGATAGCATCCCAGATACGCAGTATTTT. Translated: CAVGQGNDSIPDTQYF.

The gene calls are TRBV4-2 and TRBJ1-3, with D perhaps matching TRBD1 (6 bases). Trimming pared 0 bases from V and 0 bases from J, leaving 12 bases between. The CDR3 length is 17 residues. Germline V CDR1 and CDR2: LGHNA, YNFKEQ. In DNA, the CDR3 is TGTGCCAGCAGCCAAGAATGGACAGCCAACTCTGGAAACACCATATATTTT. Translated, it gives CASSQEWTANSGNTIYF.

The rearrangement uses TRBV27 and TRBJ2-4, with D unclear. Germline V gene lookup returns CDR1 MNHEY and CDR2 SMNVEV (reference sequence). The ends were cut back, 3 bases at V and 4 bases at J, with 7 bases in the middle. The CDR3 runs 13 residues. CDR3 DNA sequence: TGTGCCAGCAGTTTGGGCAGAAAAAACATTCAGTACTTC. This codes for CASSLGRKNIQYF.